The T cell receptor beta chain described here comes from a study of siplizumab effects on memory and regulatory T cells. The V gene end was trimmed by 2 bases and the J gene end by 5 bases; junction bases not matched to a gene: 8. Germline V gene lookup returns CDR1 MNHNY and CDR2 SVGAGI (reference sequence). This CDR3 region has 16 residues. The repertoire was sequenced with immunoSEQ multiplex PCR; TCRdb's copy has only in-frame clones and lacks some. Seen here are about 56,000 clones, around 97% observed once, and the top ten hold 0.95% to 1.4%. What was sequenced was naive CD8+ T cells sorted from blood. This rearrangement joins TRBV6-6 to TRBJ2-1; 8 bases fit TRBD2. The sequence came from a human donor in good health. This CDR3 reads CASSYLNPGGDNEQFF. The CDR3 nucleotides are TGTGCCAGCAGTTACCTGAATCCCGGGGGGGACAATGAGCAGTTCTTC.